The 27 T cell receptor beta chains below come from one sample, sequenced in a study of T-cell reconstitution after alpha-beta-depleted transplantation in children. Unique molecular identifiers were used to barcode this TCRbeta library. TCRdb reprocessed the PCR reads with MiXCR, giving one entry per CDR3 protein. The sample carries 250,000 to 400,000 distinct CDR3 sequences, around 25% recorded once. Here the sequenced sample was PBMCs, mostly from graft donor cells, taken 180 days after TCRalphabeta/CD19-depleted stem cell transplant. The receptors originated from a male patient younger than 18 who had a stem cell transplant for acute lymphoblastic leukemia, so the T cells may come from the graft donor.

CDR3 nucleotides: TGTGCCACCAGAGGAGTTTGGGAAGAGACCCAGTACTTC. Protein product: CATRGVWEETQYF. The rearrangement joins TRBV15 to TRBJ2-5; D unclear. The V and J ends lost 6 bases and 3 bases respectively, with 11 bases between them. Germline V gene lookup returns CDR1 LNHNV and CDR2 YYDKDF (reference sequence). This CDR3 spans 13 amino acids.

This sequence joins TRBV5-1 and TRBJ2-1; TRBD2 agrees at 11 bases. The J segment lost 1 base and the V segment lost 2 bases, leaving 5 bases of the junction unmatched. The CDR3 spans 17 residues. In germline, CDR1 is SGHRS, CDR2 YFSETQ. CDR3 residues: CASSLASGRWSYNEQFF. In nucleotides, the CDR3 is TGCGCCAGCAGCTTAGCTAGCGGGAGGTGGTCCTACAATGAGCAGTTCTTC. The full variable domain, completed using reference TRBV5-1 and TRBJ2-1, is KAGVTQTPRYLIKTRGQQVTLSCSPISGHRSVSWYQQTPGQGLQFLFEYFSETQRNKGNFPGRFSGRQFSNSRSEMNVSTLELGDSALYLCASSLASGRWSYNEQFFGPGTRLTVL.

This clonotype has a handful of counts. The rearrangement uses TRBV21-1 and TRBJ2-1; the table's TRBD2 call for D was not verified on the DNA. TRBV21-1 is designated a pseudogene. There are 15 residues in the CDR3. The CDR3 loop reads CASYGTSGDYNEQFF. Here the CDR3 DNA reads TGTGCCAGCTACGGGACTAGCGGAGATTACAATGAGCAGTTCTTC.

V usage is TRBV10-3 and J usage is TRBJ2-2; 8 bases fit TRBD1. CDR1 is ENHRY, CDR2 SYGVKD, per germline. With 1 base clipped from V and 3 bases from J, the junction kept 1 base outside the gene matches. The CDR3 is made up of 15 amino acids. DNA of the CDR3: TGTGCCATCAGTGAGTTGGACAGGGACACCGGGGAGCTGTTTTTT. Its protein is CAISELDRDTGELFF.

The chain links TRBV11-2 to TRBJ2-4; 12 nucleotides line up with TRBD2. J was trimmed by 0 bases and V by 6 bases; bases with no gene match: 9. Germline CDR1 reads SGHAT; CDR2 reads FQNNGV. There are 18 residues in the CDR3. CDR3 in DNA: TGTGCCAGCAGTCTGACTAGCGGGAGTGCTCAAGCCAAAAACATTCAGTACTTC. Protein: CASSLTSGSAQAKNIQYF.

The CDR3 DNA reads as TGTGCCAGCAGTCCTCAGGGGGTGAACACTGAAGCTTTCTTT. Translation: CASSPQGVNTEAFF. The chain employs TRBV9 and TRBJ1-1; TRBD1 agrees at 7 bases. From germline, CDR1 is SGDLS and CDR2 YYNGEE. CDR3 length: 14 amino acids. V lost 5 bases, J lost 0 bases, and 4 bases stayed unmatched. Using reference TRBV9 and TRBJ1-1 for the parts outside the CDR3, the full variable domain is DSGVTQTPKHLITATGQRVTLRCSPRSGDLSVYWYQQSLDQGLQFLIQYYNGEERAKGNILERFSAQQFPDLHSELNLSSLELGDSALYFCASSPQGVNTEAFFGQGTRLTVV.

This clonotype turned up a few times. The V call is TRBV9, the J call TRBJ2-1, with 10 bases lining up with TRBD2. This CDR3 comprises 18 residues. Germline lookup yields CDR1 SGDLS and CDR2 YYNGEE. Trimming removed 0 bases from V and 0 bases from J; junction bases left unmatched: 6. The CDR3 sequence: CASSVEGLAVSSYNEQFF. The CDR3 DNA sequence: TGTGCCAGCAGCGTAGAAGGACTAGCGGTTAGCTCCTACAATGAGCAGTTCTTC.

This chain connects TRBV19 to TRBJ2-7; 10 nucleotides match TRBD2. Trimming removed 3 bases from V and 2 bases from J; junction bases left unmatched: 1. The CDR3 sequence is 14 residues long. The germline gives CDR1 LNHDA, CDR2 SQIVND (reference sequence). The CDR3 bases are TGTGCCAGTAGTATCACTAGCGGGACCTACGAGCAGTACTTC. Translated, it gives CASSITSGTYEQYF.

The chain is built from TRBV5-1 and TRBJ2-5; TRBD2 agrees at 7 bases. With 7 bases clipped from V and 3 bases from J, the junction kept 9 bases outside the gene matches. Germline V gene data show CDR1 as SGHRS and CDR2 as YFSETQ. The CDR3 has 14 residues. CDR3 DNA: TGCGCCAGCTGGAGAGCGGGATTTGAAGAGACCCAGTACTTC. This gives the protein CASWRAGFEETQYF.

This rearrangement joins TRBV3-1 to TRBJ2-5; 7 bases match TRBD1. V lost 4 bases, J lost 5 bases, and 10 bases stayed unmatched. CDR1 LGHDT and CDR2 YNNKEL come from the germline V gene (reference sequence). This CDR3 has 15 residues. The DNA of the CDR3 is TGTGCCAGCAGCCCTTACAGGGGCGTACGTGAGACCCAGTACTTC. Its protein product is CASSPYRGVRETQYF.

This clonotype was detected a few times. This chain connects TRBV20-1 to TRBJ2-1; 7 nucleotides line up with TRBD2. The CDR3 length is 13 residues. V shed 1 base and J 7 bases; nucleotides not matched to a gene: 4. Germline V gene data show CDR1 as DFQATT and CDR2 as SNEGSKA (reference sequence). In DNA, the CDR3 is TGCAGTGCTAGAGGTGGGAGGGAAAATGAGCAGTTCTTC. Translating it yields CSARGGRENEQFF.

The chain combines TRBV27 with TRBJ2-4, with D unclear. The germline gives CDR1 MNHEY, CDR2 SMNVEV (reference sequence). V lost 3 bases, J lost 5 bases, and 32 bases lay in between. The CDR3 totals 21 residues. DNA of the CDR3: TGTGCCAGCAGTTTCTCGGTAACTCGGATCTACTCTAAGGGCGGTCAAAACATTCAGTACTTC. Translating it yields CASSFSVTRIYSKGGQNIQYF.

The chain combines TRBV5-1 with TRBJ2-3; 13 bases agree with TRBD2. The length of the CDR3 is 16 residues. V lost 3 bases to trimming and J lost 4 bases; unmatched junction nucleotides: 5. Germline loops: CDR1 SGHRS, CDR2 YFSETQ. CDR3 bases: TGCGCCAGCAGCTGGGGACTAGCGGGGCCAGCAGATACGCAGTATTTT. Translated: CASSWGLAGPADTQYF.

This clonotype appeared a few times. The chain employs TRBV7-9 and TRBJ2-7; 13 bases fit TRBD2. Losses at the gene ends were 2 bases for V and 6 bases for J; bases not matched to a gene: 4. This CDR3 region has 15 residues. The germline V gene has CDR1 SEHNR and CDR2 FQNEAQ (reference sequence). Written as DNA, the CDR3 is TGTGCCAGCAGCTTATGGACTAGCGGGAGTGGCGAGCAGTACTTC. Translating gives CASSLWTSGSGEQYF.

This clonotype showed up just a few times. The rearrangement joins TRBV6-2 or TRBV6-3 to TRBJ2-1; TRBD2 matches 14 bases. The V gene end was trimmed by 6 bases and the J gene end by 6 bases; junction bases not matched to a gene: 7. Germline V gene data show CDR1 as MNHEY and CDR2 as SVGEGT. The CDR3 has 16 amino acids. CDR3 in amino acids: CASRPVGTSGSNEQFF. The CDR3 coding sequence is TGTGCCAGCAGACCCGTTGGGACTAGCGGGAGCAATGAGCAGTTCTTC.

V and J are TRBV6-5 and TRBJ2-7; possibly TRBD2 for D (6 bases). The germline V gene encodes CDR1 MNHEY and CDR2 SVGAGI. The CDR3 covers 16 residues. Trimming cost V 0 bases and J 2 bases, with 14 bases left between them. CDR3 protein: CASSYSGLAKTYEQYF. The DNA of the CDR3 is TGTGCCAGCAGTTACTCTGGGCTAGCGAAAACCTACGAGCAGTACTTC.

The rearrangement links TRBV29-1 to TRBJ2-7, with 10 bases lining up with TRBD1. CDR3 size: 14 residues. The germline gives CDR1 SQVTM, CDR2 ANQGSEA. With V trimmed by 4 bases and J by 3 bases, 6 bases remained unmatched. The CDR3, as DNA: TGCAGCGTTGGGGACAGGGGAGCCAACTACGAGCAGTACTTC. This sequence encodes CSVGDRGANYEQYF.

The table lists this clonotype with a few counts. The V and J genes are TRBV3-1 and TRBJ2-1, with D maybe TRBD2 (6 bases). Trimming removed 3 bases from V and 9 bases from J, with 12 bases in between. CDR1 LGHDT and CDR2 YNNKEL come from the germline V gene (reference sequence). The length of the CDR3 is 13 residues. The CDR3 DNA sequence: TGTGCCAGCAGCCAGGTCACTAGCACTGAGCAGTTCTTC. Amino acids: CASSQVTSTEQFF.

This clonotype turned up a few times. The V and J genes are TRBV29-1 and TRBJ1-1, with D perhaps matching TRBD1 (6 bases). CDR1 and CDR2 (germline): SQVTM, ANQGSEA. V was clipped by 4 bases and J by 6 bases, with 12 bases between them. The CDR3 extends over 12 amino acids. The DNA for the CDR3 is TGCAGCGTTGTACCAGGGGTAGCTGAAGCTTTCTTT. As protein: CSVVPGVAEAFF. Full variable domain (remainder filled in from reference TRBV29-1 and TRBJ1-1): SAVISQKPSRDICQRGTSLTIQCQVDSQVTMMFWYRQQPGQSLTLIATANQGSEATYESGFVIDKFPISRPNLTFSTLTVSNMSPEDSSIYLCSVVPGVAEAFFGQGTRLTVV.

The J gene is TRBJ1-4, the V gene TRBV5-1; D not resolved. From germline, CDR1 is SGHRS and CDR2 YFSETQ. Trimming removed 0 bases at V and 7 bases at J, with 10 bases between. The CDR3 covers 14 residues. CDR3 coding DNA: TGCGCCAGCAGCTTGGGACATGGCGGTGAAAAACTGTTTTTT. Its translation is CASSLGHGGEKLFF. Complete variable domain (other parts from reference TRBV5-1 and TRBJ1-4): KAGVTQTPRYLIKTRGQQVTLSCSPISGHRSVSWYQQTPGQGLQFLFEYFSETQRNKGNFPGRFSGRQFSNSRSEMNVSTLELGDSALYLCASSLGHGGEKLFFGSGTQLSVL.

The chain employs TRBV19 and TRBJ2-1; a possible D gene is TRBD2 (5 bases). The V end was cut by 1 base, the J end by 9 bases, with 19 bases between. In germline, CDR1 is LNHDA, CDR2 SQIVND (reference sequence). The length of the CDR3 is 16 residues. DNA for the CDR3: TGTGCCAGTAGTATAGGAGAGGGTACGGGGTTCGGTGAGCAGTTCTTC. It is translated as CASSIGEGTGFGEQFF. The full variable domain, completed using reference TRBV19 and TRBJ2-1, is DGGITQSPKYLFRKEGQNVTLSCEQNLNHDAMYWYRQDPGQGLRLIYYSQIVNDFQKGDIAEGYSVSREKKESFPLTVTSAQKNPTAFYLCASSIGEGTGFGEQFFGPGTRLTVL.

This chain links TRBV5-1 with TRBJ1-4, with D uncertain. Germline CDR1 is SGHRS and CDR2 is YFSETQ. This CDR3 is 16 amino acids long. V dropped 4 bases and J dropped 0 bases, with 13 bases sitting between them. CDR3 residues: CASSPPDRATNEKLFF. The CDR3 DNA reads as TGCGCCAGCAGCCCGCCAGACCGTGCAACTAATGAAAAACTGTTTTTT.

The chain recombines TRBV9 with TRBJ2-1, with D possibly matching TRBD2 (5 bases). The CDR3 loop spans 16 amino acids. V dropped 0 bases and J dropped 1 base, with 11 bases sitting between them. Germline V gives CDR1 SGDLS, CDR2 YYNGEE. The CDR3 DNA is TGTGCCAGCAGCGTAGAGTGGCGAGGGTCCTACAATGAGCAGTTCTTC. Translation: CASSVEWRGSYNEQFF.

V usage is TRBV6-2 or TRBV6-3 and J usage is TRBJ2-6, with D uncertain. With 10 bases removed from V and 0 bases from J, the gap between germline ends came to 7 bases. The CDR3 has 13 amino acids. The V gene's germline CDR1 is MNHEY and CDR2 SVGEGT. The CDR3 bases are TGTGCCACCTACTTCTCTGGGGCCAACGTCCTGACTTTC. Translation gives CATYFSGANVLTF.

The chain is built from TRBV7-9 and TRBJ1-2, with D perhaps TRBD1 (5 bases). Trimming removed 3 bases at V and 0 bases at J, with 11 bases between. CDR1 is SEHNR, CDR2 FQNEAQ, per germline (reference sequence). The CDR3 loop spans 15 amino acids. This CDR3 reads CASSFGAAANYGYTF. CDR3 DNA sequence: TGTGCCAGCAGCTTTGGGGCAGCGGCTAACTATGGCTACACCTTC.

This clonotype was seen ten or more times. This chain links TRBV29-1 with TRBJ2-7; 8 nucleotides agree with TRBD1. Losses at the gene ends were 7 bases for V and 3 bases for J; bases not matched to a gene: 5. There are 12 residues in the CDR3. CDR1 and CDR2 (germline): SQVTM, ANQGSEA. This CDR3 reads CSGQGISYEQYF. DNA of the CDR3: TGCAGCGGACAGGGGATTAGCTACGAGCAGTACTTC.

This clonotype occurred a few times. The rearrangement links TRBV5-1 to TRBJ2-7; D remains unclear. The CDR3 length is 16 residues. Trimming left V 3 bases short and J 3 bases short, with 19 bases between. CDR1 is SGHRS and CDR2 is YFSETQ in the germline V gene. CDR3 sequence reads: CASSYRAKAESYEQYF. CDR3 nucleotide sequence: TGCGCCAGCAGCTACCGGGCCAAGGCTGAGAGCTACGAGCAGTACTTC. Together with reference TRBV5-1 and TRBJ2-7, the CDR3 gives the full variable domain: KAGVTQTPRYLIKTRGQQVTLSCSPISGHRSVSWYQQTPGQGLQFLFEYFSETQRNKGNFPGRFSGRQFSNSRSEMNVSTLELGDSALYLCASSYRAKAESYEQYFGPGTRLTVT.